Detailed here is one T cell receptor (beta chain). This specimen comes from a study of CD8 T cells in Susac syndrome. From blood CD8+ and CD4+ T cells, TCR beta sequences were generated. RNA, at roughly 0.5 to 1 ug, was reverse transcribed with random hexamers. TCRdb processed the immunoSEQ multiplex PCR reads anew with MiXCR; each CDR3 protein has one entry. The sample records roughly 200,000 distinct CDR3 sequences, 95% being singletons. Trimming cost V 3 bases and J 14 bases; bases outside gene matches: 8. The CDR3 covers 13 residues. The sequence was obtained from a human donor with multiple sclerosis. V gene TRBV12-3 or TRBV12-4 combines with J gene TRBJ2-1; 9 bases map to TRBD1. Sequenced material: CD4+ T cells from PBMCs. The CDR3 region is CASSFMDRGMEFF. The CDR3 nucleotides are TGTGCCAGCAGTTTTATGGACAGGGGAATGGAGTTCTTC.